The clone carrying this T cell receptor beta chain turned up a few times. Its specificity is unknown. The CDR3 is made up of 14 amino acids. The V end was cut by 0 bases, the J end by 13 bases, with 19 bases between. Germline CDR1 reads MNHEY; CDR2 reads SVGAGI. This specimen comes from a study of human T cells and chemical hapten exposure. In the study overall: Among samples, TCR yields varied mainly because of small differences in pooled library volume. Findings and limits, study-wide: Compared to controls, expanded TCRs made significantly more large clusters of similar CDR3s.

In TCRdb, the RACE reads were re-called with MiXCR into one record per CDR3 protein. The sample holds about 84,000 distinct CDR3 sequences; 11% are singletons and the top ten take 3.7%. Time point denoted: patch test 3, about 24 weeks after DPC sensitization. The treatment was: therapeutic diphenylcyclopropenone sensitization with weekly scalp DPC. Extraction yielded total RNA from whole blood (unfractionated). The J gene is TRBJ2-7, the V gene TRBV6-5, with TRBD1 as a possible D gene (5 bases). The sample in question was whole blood, obtained in connection with sensitization to the hapten diphenylcyclopropenone (DPC). The receptor was isolated from a woman in her 50s with alopecia areata. Some clones in this sample may be carry-over from other donors' samples. The CDR3 region is CASSYSPGQGLLYF. The DNA for the CDR3 is TGTGCCAGCAGTTACTCCCCTGGGCAGGGCCTTCTTTACTTC.